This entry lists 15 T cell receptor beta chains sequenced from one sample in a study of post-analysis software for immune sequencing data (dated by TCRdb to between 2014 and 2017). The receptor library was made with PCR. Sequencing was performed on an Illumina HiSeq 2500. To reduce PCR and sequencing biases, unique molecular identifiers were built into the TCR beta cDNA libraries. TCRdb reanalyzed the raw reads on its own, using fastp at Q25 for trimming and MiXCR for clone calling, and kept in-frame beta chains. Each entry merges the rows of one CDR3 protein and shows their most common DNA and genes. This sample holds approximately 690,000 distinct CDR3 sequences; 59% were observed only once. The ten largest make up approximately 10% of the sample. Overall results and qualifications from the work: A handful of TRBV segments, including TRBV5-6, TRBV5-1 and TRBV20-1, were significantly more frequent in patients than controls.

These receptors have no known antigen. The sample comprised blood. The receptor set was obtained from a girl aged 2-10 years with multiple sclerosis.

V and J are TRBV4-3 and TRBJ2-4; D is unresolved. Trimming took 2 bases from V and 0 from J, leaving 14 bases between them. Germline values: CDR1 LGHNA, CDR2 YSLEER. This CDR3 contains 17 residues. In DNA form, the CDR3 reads TGCGCCAGCAGCCAAAAGTCCGGGTTGAGAGCCAAAAACATTCAGTACTTC. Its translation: CASSQKSGLRAKNIQYF.

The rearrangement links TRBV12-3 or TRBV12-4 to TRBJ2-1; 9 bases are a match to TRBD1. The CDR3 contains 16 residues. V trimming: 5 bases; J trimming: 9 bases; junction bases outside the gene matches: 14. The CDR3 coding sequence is TGTGCCAGCAGTCCCTCCGAGTGGGGACAGGGTGGTGAGCAGTTCTTC. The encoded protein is CASSPSEWGQGGEQFF.

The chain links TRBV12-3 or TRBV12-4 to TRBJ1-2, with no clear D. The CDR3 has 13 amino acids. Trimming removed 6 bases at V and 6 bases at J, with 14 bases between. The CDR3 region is CASSPRLGHGYTF. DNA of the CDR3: TGTGCCAGCAGCCCACGCCTCGGGCATGGCTACACCTTC.

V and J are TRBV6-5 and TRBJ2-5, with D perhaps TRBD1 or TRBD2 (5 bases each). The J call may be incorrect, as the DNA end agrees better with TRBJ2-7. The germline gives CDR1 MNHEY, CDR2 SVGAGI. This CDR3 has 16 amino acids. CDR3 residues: CASSNSDARGPYEQYF. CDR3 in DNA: TGTGCCAGCAGTAATTCCGACGCTAGGGGACCCTACGAGCAGTACTTC.

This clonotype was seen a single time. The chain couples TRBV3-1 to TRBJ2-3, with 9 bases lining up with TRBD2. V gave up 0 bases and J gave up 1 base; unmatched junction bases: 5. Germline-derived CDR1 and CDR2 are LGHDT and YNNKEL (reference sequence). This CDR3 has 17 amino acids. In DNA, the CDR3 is TGTGCCAGCAGCCAAGACATAGCGGGAGCTGGCACAGATACGCAGTATTTT. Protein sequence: CASSQDIAGAGTDTQYF.

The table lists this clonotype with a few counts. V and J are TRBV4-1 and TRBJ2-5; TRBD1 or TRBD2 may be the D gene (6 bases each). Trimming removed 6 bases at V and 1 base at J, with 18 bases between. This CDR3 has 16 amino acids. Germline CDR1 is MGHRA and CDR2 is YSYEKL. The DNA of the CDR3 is TGCGCCAGCAGTGCCGGGGTAGCGGACAGCCAAGAGACCCAGTACTTC. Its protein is CASSAGVADSQETQYF.

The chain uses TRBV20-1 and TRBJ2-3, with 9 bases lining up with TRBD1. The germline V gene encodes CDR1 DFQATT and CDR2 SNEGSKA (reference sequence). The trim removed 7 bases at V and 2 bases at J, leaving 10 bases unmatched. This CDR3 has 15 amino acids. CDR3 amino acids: CSVRGQGDNTDTQYF. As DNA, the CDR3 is TGCAGTGTTAGGGGACAGGGAGATAACACAGATACGCAGTATTTT.

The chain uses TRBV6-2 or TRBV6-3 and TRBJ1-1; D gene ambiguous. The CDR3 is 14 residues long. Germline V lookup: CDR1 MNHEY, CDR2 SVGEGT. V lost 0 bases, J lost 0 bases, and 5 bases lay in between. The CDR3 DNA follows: TGTGCCAGCAGTTACTCGGTACTGAACACTGAAGCTTTCTTT. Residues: CASSYSVLNTEAFF.

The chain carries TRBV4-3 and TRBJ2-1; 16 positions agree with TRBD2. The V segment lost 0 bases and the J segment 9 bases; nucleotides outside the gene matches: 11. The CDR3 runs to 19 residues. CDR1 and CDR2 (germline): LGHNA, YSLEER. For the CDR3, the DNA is TGCGCCAGCAGCCAAGATGCTAATGGAGGGACTAGCGGGGGGGGTGAGCAGTTCTTC. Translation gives CASSQDANGGTSGGGEQFF.

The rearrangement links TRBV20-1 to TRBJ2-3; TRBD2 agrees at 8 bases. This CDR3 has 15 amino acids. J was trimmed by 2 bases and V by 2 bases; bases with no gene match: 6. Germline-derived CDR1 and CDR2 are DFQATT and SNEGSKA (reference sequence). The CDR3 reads CSARNLGLATDTQYF. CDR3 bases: TGCAGTGCTAGAAACCTCGGACTAGCCACAGATACGCAGTATTTT.

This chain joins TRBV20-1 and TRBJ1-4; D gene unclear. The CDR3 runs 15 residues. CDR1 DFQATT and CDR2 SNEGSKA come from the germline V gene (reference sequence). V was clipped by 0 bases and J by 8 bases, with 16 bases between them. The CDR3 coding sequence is TGCAGTGCTAGAGATACGGGGATGGCGCGAGAAAAACTGTTTTTT. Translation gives CSARDTGMAREKLFF.

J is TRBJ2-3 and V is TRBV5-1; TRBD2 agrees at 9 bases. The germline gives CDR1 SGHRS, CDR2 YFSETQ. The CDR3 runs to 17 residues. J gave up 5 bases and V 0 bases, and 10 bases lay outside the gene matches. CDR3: CASSLVRGRAPEDTQYF. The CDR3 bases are TGCGCCAGCAGCTTGGTTCGCGGGAGGGCCCCCGAAGATACGCAGTATTTT.

The CDR3 region has the DNA TGTGCCAGCAGCCAAGATGGGACTAGGGGTGGGGAGACCCAGTACTTC. Translation gives CASSQDGTRGGETQYF. V and J are TRBV4-2 and TRBJ2-4; TRBD2 agrees at 8 bases. The J call is doubtful: the DNA matches TRBJ2-5 better. The CDR3 length is 16 residues. CDR1 LGHNA and CDR2 YNFKEQ come from the germline V gene.

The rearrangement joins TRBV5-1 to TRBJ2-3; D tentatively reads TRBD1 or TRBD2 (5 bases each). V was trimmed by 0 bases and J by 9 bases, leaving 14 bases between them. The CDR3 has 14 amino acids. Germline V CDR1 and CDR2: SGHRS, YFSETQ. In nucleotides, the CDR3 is TGCGCCAGCAGCTTGGGCCGGGACCCTTGGACGCAGTATTTT. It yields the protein CASSLGRDPWTQYF.

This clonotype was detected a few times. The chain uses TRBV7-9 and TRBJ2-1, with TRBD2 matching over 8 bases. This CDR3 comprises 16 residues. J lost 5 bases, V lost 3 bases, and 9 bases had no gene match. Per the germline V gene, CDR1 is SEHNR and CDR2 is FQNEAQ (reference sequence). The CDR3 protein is CASSLGRGGGNNEQFF. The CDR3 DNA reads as TGTGCCAGCAGCTTGGGACGGGGGGGCGGAAACAATGAGCAGTTCTTC.